This T cell receptor (beta chain) appears in the sequencing data of a study of early T cells in non-severe SARS-CoV-2 infection. The overall study: Bulk RNA isolated from unsorted whole blood underwent sequencing; chains were not paired.

Unique molecular identifiers (one per individual cDNA molecule) were attached. One entry per CDR3 protein results from TCRdb running MiXCR on the 5' RACE reads. The sample carries fewer than 100,000 distinct CDR3 sequences, roughly an eighth recorded once. This clonotype appeared a few times. What it binds is unknown. The germline V gene has CDR1 SQVTM and CDR2 ANQGSEA. CDR3 length equals 13 residues. The V end lost 8 bases, the J end lost 0 bases, and 14 bases lay between the germline ends. Findings and caveats of the study: In VDJdb matching, anti-spike CD8 responses were favored while private and CD4 specificities went missing.

The chain joins TRBV29-1 to TRBJ2-7, with D possibly TRBD2 on 5 matching bases. Sequenced input: whole blood. The clonotype comes from an adult who was a healthcare worker with PCR-confirmed SARS-CoV-2 infection or an uninfected control (not recorded which). CDR3: CSPQVGSSYEQYF. DNA of the CDR3: TGCAGCCCCCAGGTGGGGAGCTCCTACGAGCAGTACTTC.